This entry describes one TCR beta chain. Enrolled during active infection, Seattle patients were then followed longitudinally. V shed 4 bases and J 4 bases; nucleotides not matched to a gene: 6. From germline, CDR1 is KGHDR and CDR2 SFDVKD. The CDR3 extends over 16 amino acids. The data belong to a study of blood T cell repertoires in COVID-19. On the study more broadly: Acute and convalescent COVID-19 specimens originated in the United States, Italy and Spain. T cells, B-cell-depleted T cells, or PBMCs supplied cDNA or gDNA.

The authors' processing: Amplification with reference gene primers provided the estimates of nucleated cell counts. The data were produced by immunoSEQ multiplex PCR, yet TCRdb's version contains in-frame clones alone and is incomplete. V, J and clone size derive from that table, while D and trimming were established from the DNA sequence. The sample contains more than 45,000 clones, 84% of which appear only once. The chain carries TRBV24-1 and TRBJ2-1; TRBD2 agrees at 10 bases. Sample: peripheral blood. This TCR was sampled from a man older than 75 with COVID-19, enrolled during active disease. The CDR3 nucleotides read TGTGCCACCAGTGACCCCAGAGCGGGAGGGTACAATGAGCAGTTCTTC. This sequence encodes CATSDPRAGGYNEQFF.